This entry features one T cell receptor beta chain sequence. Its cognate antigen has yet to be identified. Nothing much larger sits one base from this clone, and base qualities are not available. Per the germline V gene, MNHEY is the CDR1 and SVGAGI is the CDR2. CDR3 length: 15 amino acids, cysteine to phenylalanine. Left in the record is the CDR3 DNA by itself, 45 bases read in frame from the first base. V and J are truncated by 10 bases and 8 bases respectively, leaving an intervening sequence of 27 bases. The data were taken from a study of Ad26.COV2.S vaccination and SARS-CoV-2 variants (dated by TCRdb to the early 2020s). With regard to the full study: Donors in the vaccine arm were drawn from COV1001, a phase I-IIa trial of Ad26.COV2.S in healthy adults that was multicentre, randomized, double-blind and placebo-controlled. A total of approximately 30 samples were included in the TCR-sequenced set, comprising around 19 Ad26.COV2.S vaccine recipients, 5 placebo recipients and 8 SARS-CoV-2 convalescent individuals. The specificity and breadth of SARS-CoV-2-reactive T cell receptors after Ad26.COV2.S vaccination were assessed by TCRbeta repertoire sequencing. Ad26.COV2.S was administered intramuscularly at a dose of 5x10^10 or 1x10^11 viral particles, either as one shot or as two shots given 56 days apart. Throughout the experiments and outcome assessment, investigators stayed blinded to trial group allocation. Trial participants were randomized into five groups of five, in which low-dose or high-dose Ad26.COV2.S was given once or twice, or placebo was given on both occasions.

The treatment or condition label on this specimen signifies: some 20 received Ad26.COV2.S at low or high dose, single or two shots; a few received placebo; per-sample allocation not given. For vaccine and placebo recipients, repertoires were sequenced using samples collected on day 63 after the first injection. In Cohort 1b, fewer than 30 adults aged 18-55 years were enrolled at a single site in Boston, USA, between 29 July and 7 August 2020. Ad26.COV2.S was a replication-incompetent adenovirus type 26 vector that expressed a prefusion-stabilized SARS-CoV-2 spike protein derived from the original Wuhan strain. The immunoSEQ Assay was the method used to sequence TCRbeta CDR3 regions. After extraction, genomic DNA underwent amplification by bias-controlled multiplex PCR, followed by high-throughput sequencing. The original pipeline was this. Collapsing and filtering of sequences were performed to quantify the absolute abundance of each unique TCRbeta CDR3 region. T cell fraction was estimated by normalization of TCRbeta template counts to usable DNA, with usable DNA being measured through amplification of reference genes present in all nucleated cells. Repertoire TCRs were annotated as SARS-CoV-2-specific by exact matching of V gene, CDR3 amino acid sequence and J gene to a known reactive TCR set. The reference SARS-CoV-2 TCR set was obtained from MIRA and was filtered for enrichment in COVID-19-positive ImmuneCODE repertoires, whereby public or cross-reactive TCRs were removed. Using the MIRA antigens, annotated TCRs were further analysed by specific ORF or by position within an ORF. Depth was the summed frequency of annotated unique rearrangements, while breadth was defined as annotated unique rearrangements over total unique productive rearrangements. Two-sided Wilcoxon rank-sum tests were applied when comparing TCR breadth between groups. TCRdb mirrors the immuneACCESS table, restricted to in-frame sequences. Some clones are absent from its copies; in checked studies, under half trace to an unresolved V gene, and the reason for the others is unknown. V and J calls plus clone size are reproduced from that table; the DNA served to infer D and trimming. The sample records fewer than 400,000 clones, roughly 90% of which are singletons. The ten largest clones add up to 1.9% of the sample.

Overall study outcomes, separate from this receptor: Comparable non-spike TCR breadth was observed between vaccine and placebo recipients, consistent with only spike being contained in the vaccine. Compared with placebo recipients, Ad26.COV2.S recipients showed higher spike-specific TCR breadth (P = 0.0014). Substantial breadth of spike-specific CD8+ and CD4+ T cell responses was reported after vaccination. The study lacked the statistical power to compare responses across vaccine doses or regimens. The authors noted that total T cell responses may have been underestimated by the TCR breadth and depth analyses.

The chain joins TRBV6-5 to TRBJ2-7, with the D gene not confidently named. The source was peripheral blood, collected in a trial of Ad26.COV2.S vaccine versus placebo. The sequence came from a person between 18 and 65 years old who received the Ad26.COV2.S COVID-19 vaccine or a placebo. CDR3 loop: CATERTPDGSIKQYF. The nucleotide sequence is TGTGCCACCGAGAGGACCCCGGACGGAAGTATCAAGCAGTACTTC.